This passage covers 14 T cell receptor beta chains from one sample sequenced in a study of cytomegalovirus exposure and HLA in healthy donors. PCR employed 60 Vbeta and 13 Jbeta primers. Here immunoSEQ multiplex PCR was the method, and the copy in TCRdb shows in-frame clones only, minus some. The data contain some 150,000 clones, about 82% of them singletons. The sequenced material came from PBMCs. The source is a man aged 25-40 years in good health and CMV-seronegative.

This clone was picked up a small number of times. This chain links TRBV6-5 with TRBJ1-1; perhaps TRBD1 as D (5 bases). The V end was cut by 2 bases, the J end by 10 bases, with 20 bases between. The CDR3 spans 15 residues. Looked up from germline, CDR1 is MNHEY and CDR2 is SVGAGI. CDR3 sequence reads: CASSYTHYSRRGAFF. CDR3 bases: TGTGCCAGCAGTTACACACATTACAGTAGAAGGGGAGCTTTCTTT.

The chain recombines TRBV6-1 with TRBJ1-1, with D uncertain. Trimming shortened V by 7 bases and J by 1 base, and 10 bases separated the two germline ends. The CDR3 sequence is 13 residues long. Germline CDR1 MNHNS, CDR2 SASEGT. The DNA for the CDR3 is TGTGCCAGCACCTTGCGCTCGAACACTGAAGCTTTCTTT. Protein: CASTLRSNTEAFF.

The J gene is TRBJ2-6, the V gene TRBV11-3, with TRBD1 matching over 10 bases. CDR3 size: 18 residues. The germline V gene encodes CDR1 SGHNT and CDR2 YENEEA. V lost 5 bases, J lost 0 bases, and 7 bases stayed unmatched. Here the CDR3 DNA reads TGTGCCAGCAGCCCCCGGGACAGGGGTGGCTCTGGGGCCAACGTCCTGACTTTC. Translated, it gives CASSPRDRGGSGANVLTF.

J is TRBJ1-6 and V is TRBV9; D uncertain. CDR1 is SGDLS and CDR2 is YYNGEE in the germline V gene. Trimming stripped 0 bases from V and 7 bases from J, with 11 bases between. The CDR3 has 15 amino acids. The CDR3 DNA sequence: TGTGCCAGCAGCGTAGCAGAGGTTAACAATTCACCCCTCCACTTT. It specifies CASSVAEVNNSPLHF.

This chain joins TRBV10-1 and TRBJ1-1; 7 bases are shared with TRBD1. Germline CDR1 is WNHNN and CDR2 is SYGVQD (reference sequence). This CDR3 has 15 amino acids. V was pared by 6 bases and J by 4 bases, with 11 bases of the junction left unmatched. The CDR3 reads CASRIQGGAGTEAFF. The CDR3 region has the DNA TGCGCCAGCAGGATTCAGGGGGGCGCGGGCACTGAAGCTTTCTTT.

The genes are TRBV2 and TRBJ1-6; 7 nucleotides agree with TRBD1. The CDR3 contains 17 residues. Looked up from germline, CDR1 is SNHLY and CDR2 is FYNNEI. Trimming cost V 0 bases and J 9 bases; bases outside gene matches: 11. The CDR3 is CASSEARVRTGTSPLHF. Here the CDR3 DNA reads TGTGCCAGCAGTGAAGCGCGTGTGAGGACAGGAACTTCACCCCTCCACTTT. Full variable domain (remainder filled in from reference TRBV2 and TRBJ1-6): EPEVTQTPSHQVTQMGQEVILRCVPISNHLYFYWYRQILGQKVEFLVSFYNNEISEKSEIFDDQFSVERPDGSNFTLKIRSTKLEDSAMYFCASSEARVRTGTSPLHFGNGTRLTVT.

This chain's CDR3 is CASSKGGGQGYQWDEKLFF. The CDR3 DNA follows: TGTGCCAGCAGCAAAGGAGGGGGACAGGGTTATCAGTGGGATGAAAAACTGTTTTTT. The chain uses TRBV21-1 and TRBJ1-4; whether TRBD1, the table's D call, matches the DNA was not checked. TRBV21-1 is a pseudogene locus. This CDR3 has 19 amino acids.

The chain couples TRBV4-1 to TRBJ2-2; D is unclear. The CDR3 runs to 14 residues. The V gene's germline CDR1 is MGHRA and CDR2 YSYEKL. V gave up 1 base and J gave up 1 base, with 4 bases separating them. CDR3 region: CASSQARNTGELFF. CDR3 bases: TGCGCCAGCAGCCAAGCCAGGAACACCGGGGAGCTGTTTTTT.

The CDR3 region has the DNA TGCGCCAGCAGCCAACAAGAGGGTAGCACAGATACGCAGTATTTT. This encodes CASSQQEGSTDTQYF. The J gene is TRBJ2-3, the V gene TRBV4-1; a possible D gene is TRBD2 (5 bases). This CDR3 region has 15 residues. Germline values: CDR1 MGHRA, CDR2 YSYEKL. V was pared by 2 bases and J by 0 bases, with 9 bases between.

V and J are TRBV14 and TRBJ2-7, with TRBD1 matching over 7 bases. The germline V gene has CDR1 SGHDN and CDR2 FVKESK. V lost 4 bases to trimming and J lost 1 base; unmatched junction nucleotides: 7. The CDR3 contains 15 residues. The chain's CDR3 is CASSPMGQSSYEQYF. In DNA form, the CDR3 reads TGTGCCAGCAGCCCTATGGGACAGTCTTCCTACGAGCAGTACTTC. Drawing the rest from reference TRBV14 and TRBJ2-7, the complete variable domain is EAGVTQFPSHSVIEKGQTVTLRCDPISGHDNLYWYRRVMGKEIKFLLHFVKESKQDESGMPNNRFLAERTGGTYSTLKVQPAELEDSGVYFCASSPMGQSSYEQYFGPGTRLTVT.

In its sample, this clone was seen once. For the CDR3, the DNA is TGTGCCAGCAGTGAGGAGGTTAAGTCTGAAGCTTTCTTT. Translated, it gives CASSEEVKSEAFF. The chain couples TRBV2 to TRBJ1-1, with D unclear. This CDR3 region has 13 residues. V shed 3 bases and J shed 6 bases, with 11 bases lying between them. Germline assignment: CDR1 SNHLY and CDR2 FYNNEI. The full variable domain, in which reference TRBV2 and TRBJ1-1 provide the parts outside the CDR3, is EPEVTQTPSHQVTQMGQEVILRCVPISNHLYFYWYRQILGQKVEFLVSFYNNEISEKSEIFDDQFSVERPDGSNFTLKIRSTKLEDSAMYFCASSEEVKSEAFFGQGTRLTVV.

DNA of the CDR3: TGTGCCAGCTCACCACCGGGACTAGCGGGATTGGCGAGGGCCGGGGAGCTGTTTTTT. Protein: CASSPPGLAGLARAGELFF. The chain joins TRBV18 to TRBJ2-2; 13 bases match TRBD2. Per germline, CDR1 KGHSH and CDR2 LQKENI. CDR3 size: 19 residues. Germline trimming cut 0 bases from V and 6 bases from J; bases unmatched to any gene: 10.

This clone was seen more than once but under ten times. The V call is TRBV6-1, the J call TRBJ2-5, with 8 bases lining up with TRBD2. The germline V gene encodes CDR1 MNHNS and CDR2 SASEGT. V lost 6 bases and J lost 2; bases outside the gene matches: 8. The CDR3 has 15 amino acids. The CDR3 nucleotides read TGTGCCAGCAGGCTTGCGGGAGGAAGGCAAGAGACCCAGTACTTC. Its protein is CASRLAGGRQETQYF.

The chain recombines TRBV7-2 with TRBJ2-3; 11 nucleotides line up with TRBD2. V lost 2 bases to trimming and J lost 7 bases; unmatched junction nucleotides: 5. From germline, CDR1 is SGHTA and CDR2 FQGNSA. The CDR3 runs 15 residues. The CDR3 nucleotides are TGTGCCAGCAGCTTACATAGCGGGGGGGCGTATACGCAGTATTTT. Residues: CASSLHSGGAYTQYF.